This TCR beta chain was identified during a study of CD8+CD57+ T cells in acquired aplastic anemia. Template material for TCR beta VDJ and CDR3 profiling consisted of genomic DNA. TCRdb reprocessed the reads with MiXCR, giving one entry per CDR3 protein. The sample shows about 120,000 distinct CDR3 sequences, about 60% of them seen only once. Patients chosen for sequencing had shown CD8+CD57+ cell expansion by flow cytometry. This clonotype was found once. Trimming left V 7 bases short and J 2 bases short, with 15 bases between. This CDR3 contains 14 residues. Germline-derived CDR1 and CDR2 are WSHSY and SAAADI.

The TCR was taken from a human donor with aplastic anemia. The sequenced material came from sorted CD4+, CD8+, or CD8+CD57+ T cells (not recorded which) from PBMCs. This chain connects TRBV10-2 to TRBJ2-7; D uncertain. The CDR3: CASIPLGPTYEQYF. The CDR3 nucleotides read TGCGCCAGCATTCCTTTGGGTCCTACCTACGAGCAGTACTTC.